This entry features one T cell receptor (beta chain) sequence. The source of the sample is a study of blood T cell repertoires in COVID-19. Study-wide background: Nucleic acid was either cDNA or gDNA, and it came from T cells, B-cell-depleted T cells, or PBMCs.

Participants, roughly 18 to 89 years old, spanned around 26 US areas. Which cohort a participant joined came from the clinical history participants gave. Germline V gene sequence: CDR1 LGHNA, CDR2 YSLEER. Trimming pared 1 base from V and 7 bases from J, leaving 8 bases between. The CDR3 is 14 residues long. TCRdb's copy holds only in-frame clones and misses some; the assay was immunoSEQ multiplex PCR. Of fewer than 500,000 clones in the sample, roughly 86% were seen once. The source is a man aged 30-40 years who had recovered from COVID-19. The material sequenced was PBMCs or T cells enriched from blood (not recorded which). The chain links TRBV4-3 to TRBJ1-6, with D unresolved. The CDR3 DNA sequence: TGCGCCAGCAGCCAAGCGGGGAACAATTCACCCCTCCACTTT. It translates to CASSQAGNNSPLHF.